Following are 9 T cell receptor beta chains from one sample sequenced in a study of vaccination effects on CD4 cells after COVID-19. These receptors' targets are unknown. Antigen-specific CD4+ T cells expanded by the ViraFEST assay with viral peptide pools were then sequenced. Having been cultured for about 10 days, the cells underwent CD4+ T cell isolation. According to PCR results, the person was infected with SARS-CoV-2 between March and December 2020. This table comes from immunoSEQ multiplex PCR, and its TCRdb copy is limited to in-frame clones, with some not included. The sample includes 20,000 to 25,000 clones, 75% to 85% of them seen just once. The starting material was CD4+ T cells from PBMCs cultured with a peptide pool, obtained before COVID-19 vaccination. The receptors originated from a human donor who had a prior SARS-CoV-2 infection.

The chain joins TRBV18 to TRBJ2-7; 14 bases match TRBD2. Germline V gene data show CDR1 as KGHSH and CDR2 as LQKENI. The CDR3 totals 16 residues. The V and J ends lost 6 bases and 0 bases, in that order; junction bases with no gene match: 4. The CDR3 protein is CASSQGLAGVSYEQYF. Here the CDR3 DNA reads TGTGCCAGCTCCCAGGGACTAGCGGGGGTCTCCTACGAGCAGTACTTC.

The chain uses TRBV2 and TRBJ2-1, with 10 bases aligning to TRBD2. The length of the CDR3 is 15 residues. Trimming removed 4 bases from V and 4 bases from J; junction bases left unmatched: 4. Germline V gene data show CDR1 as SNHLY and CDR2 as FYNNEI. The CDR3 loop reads CASSAGLAAYNEQFF. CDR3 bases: TGTGCCAGCAGTGCCGGACTAGCGGCGTACAATGAGCAGTTCTTC.

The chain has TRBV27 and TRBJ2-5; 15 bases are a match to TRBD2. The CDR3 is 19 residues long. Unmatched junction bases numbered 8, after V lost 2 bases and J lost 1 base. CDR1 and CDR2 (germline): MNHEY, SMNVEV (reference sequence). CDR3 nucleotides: TGTGCCAGCAGTTTAGCGGGACTAGCGGGGGGCCCCCCCCAAGAGACCCAGTACTTC. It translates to CASSLAGLAGGPPQETQYF.

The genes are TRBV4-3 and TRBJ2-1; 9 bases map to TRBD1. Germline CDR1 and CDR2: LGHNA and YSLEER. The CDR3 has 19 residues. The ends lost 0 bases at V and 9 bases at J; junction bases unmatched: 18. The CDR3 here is CASSQDRDWTGASLSEQFF. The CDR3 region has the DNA TGCGCCAGCAGCCAAGATCGGGACTGGACAGGGGCCAGCCTCAGTGAGCAGTTCTTC.

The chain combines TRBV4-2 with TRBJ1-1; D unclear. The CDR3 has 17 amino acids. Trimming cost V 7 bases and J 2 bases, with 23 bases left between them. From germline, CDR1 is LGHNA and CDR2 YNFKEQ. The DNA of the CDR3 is TGTGCCAGCACCCCTAAACCGGGAACCCTGGCAAACACTGAAGCTTTCTTT. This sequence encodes CASTPKPGTLANTEAFF.

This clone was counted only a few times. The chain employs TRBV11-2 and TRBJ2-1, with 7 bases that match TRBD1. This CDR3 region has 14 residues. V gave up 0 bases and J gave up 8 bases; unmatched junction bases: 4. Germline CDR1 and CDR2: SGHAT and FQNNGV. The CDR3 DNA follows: TGTGCCAGCAGCTTAGACATAGACAGGGATGAGCAGTTCTTC. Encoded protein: CASSLDIDRDEQFF.

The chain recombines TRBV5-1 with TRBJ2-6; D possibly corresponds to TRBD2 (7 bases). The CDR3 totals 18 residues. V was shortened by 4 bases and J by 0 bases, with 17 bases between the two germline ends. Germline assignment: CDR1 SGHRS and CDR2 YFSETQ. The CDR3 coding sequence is TGCGCCAGCAGCAAGTACGGGGGGCCCGTCTCTGGGGCCAACGTCCTGACTTTC. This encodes CASSKYGGPVSGANVLTF. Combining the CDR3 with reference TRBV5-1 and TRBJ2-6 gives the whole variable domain KAGVTQTPRYLIKTRGQQVTLSCSPISGHRSVSWYQQTPGQGLQFLFEYFSETQRNKGNFPGRFSGRQFSNSRSEMNVSTLELGDSALYLCASSKYGGPVSGANVLTFGAGSRLTVL.

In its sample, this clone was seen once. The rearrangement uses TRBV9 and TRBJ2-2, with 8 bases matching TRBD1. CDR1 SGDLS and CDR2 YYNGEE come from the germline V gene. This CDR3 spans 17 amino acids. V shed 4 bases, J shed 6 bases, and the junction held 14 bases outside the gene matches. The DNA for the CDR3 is TGTGCCAGCAGCCCATCGGGACAGGAAGGTTTCCCCGGGGAGCTGTTTTTT. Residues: CASSPSGQEGFPGELFF. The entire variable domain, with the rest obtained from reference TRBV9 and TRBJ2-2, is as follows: DSGVTQTPKHLITATGQRVTLRCSPRSGDLSVYWYQQSLDQGLQFLIQYYNGEERAKGNILERFSAQQFPDLHSELNLSSLELGDSALYFCASSPSGQEGFPGELFFGEGSRLTVL.

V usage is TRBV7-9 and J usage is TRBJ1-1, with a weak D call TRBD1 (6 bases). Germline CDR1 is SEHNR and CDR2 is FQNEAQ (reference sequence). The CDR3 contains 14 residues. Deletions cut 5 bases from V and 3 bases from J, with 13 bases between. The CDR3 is CASSQQGPYTEAFF. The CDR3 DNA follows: TGTGCCAGCAGCCAACAGGGACCCTACACTGAAGCTTTCTTT.